This entry concerns a single TCR beta chain. Ten or more counts support this clonotype. Its binding antigen is unknown. The sample holds no much larger clone one base away, and base qualities are not on file. The data were taken from a study of breast tumors, draining lymph nodes, adjacent tissues (TCRdb year 2016). About the full investigation: In breast cancer patients, the study compared the TCR beta repertoires of tumor, adjacent nontumor tissue and axillary lymph nodes. In human breast cancer, the study set out to assess how tumor, surrounding tissue and draining lymph node repertoires relate to one another and whether T cells might be exchanged between them. Beyond this particular receptor, the publication reports: The study presented the conclusion that tumor T cells originate in lymph nodes as consistent with a hypothesis, not as something directly demonstrated. Tumors showed preferential V and J gene usage, and their T-cell repertoire diversity fell below that of lymph nodes yet above that of nontumor tissue. The data were considered consistent with most tumor T cells being derived from the lymph node and subsequently expanding within tumor tissue. The similarity between tumor and nontumor tissue repertoires was significantly greater in luminal-like breast cancer than in basal-like breast cancer.

Lymph node samples were obtained from the axillary draining lymph nodes of breast cancer patients. Including the terminal cysteine and phenylalanine, the CDR3 comprises 13 residues. The read is trimmed to its CDR3 DNA, 39 bases read in frame from base 1. The junction carries 16 bases between V and J, which are trimmed by 8 bases and 6 bases respectively. Taken from the germline V gene (reference sequence), the CDR1 and CDR2 loops are MNHNY and SVGAGI. The instrument was an Illumina HiSeq 2000. TCR beta chain libraries were generated by multiplex PCR amplification. High-throughput sequencing was used to analyze the amplified TCR beta chain products. The public sequencing data were trimmed at Q25 with fastp and processed into clonotypes with MiXCR by TCRdb, which kept only in-frame beta chains. Records with the same CDR3 protein are collapsed into one entry carrying the most frequent genes and DNA. Here the sample has under 150,000 distinct CDR3 sequences; 20% occur a single time. The biggest ten clones account for roughly 4% of the sample.

Material: axillary lymph node tissue. The rearrangement combines TRBV6-6 with TRBJ1-2, with the identity of the D gene unclear. The TCR comes from a female donor with breast cancer. Some clones in this sample may be carry-over from other donors' samples. The DNA reads as follows: TGTGCCAGCTATATATGGTTACGCGATGGCTACACCTTC. Protein translation: CASYIWLRDGYTF.